Following are 7 T cell receptor beta chains from one sample sequenced in a study of T cell repertoires in cytomegalovirus infection. Their target antigens are unknown. TCRdb recomputed calls from the reads with MiXCR, one row per CDR3 protein. The data hold about 770,000 distinct CDR3 sequences, with almost 30% observed a single time. Sequences were derived from cultured CD8+ T cells from PBMCs, sampled from culture after CMV antigen stimulation. The receptor set was obtained from a human donor in good health (CMV status not recorded). Some clones in this sample may be carry-over from other donors' samples.

The rearrangement links TRBV6-8 to TRBJ2-2, with 10 bases that match TRBD2. The CDR3 is made up of 16 amino acids. J was trimmed by 6 bases and V by 0 bases; bases with no gene match: 4. CDR1 and CDR2 from the germline V gene are MNHGY and SAAAGT. CDR3 residues: CASSYSERGGAGELFF. As DNA, the CDR3 is TGTGCCAGCAGTTACTCAGAGCGGGGGGGCGCCGGGGAGCTGTTTTTT.

The sample holds a few counts of this clonotype. CDR3 residues: CASSYTQGNSQPQHF. The CDR3 DNA follows: TGTGCCAGCAGTTACACCCAGGGAAATAGCCAGCCCCAGCATTTT. The chain links TRBV6-5 to TRBJ1-5; tentative D call: TRBD1 (5 bases). There are 15 residues in the CDR3. Looked up from germline, CDR1 is MNHEY and CDR2 is SVGAGI. The ends were cut back, 2 bases at V and 7 bases at J, with 15 bases in the middle.

There are a few counts of this clonotype. Since no conserved phenylalanine or tryptophan closes the CDR3, a read error is the likely cause. The limits of the CDR3 on the DNA are not certain, so only TCRdb's listed CDR3 is given. The chain employs TRBV6-1 and TRBJ1-5; the table gives TRBD1 as D, unverified against the DNA. From its first to its last residue, the CDR3 has 14 amino acids. CDR1 is MNHNS, CDR2 SASEGT, per germline. CDR3: CASSEAGEGGRFWS.

The chain employs TRBV4-1 and TRBJ1-2; TRBD1 matches at 8 bases. This CDR3 comprises 14 residues. CDR1 and CDR2 (germline): MGHRA, YSYEKL. V gave up 0 bases and J gave up 8 bases; unmatched junction bases: 5. The CDR3 DNA reads as TGCGCCAGCAGCCAAGAAGGGACAGGAAGCGGCTACACCTTC. Translating it yields CASSQEGTGSGYTF.

The V and J genes are TRBV7-9 and TRBJ2-7; 8 bases line up with TRBD1. The CDR3 is 15 amino acids. The ends lost 4 bases at V and 2 bases at J; junction bases unmatched: 7. Germline-derived CDR1 and CDR2 are SEHNR and FQNEAQ (reference sequence). CDR3 in DNA: TGTGCCAGCAGCTGGGGGGACAGGAACCCCTACGAGCAGTACTTC. It encodes CASSWGDRNPYEQYF.

V usage is TRBV20-1 and J usage is TRBJ2-4; D remains ambiguous. CDR3 size: 14 residues. Germline lookup yields CDR1 DFQATT and CDR2 SNEGSKA (reference sequence). The V end lost 1 base, the J end lost 8 bases, and 15 bases lay between the germline ends. The CDR3 here is CSARGYTPWDIQYF. The CDR3 DNA reads as TGCAGTGCTAGAGGTTACACCCCCTGGGACATTCAGTACTTC.

The CDR3 DNA follows: TGCAGTGCTAGATCCCCTATAAACTACAGCAAAAGTTACACCTTC. It yields the protein CSARSPINYSKSYTF. The chain has TRBV20-1 and TRBJ1-2; the D is unclear. With 2 bases removed from V and 11 bases from J, the gap between germline ends came to 24 bases. This CDR3 is 15 amino acids long. The germline gives CDR1 DFQATT, CDR2 SNEGSKA (reference sequence).